This record concerns one T cell receptor beta chain sequence. Its specificity is unknown. This entry belongs to a study of siplizumab effects on memory and regulatory T cells. Study outcomes and limitations: Roughly 75-96% of proliferating clones (CD4+ or CD8+) could not be assigned a naive or memory phenotype. Poor capture below about 10^-5 frequency left most alloreactive clones unmapped to unstimulated subsets. Treatment with siplizumab left mappable alloreactive CD4+ clones averaging roughly 69% Treg-derived, compared with around 29% in controls.

The germline V gene has CDR1 ENHRY and CDR2 SYGVKD. The ends were cut back, 10 bases at V and 4 bases at J, with 21 bases in the middle. The CDR3 sequence is 15 residues long. Per sample, roughly 10^5 TCR templates were assayed. The protocol was immunoSEQ multiplex PCR, while the TCRdb copy is restricted to in-frame clones and leaves out a portion. Of 80,000 to 130,000 clones in the sample, just over 90% were seen once. The rearrangement links TRBV10-3 to TRBJ2-3, with D perhaps TRBD1 or TRBD2 (6 bases each). The origin of this receptor is a human donor in good health. Sequencing input: Tregs sorted from blood. Here the CDR3 reads CATHQGTSLADTQYF. For the CDR3, the DNA is TGTGCCACCCATCAGGGGACTTCGTTGGCAGATACGCAGTATTTT.